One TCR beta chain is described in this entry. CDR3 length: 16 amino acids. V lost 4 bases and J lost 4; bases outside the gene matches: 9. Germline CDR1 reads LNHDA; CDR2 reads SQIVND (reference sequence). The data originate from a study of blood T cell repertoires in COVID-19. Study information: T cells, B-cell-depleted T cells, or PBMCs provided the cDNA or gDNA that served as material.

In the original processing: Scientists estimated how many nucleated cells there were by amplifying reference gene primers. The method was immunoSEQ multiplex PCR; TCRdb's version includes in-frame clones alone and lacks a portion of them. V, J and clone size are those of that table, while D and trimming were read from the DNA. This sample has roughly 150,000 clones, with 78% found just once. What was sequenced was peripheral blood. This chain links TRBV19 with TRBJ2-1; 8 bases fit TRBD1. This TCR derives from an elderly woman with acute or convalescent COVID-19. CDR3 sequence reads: CASSRQQGVGYNEQFF. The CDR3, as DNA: TGTGCCAGTAGTAGACAACAGGGGGTAGGGTACAATGAGCAGTTCTTC.